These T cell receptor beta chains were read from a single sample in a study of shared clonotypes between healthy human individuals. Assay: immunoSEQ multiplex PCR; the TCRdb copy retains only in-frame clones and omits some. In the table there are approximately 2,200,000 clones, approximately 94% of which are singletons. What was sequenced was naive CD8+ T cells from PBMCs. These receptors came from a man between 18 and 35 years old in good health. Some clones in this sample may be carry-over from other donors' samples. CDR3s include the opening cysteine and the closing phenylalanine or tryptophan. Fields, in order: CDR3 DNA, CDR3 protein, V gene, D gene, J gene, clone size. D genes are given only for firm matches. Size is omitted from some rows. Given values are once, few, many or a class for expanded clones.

CDR3nt: TGTGCCACCAGCGACAGGCTTCCCACAGATACGCAGTATTTT
CDR3aa: CATSDRLPTDTQYF
v_gene: TRBV15
d_gene: NA
j_gene: TRBJ2-3
abundance: NA

CDR3nt: TGTGCCAGCAGTGAGTTCAGAGGACCTGCAACTAATGAAAAACTGTTTTTT
CDR3aa: CASSEFRGPATNEKLFF
v_gene: TRBV6-1
d_gene: NA
j_gene: TRBJ1-4
abundance: NA

CDR3nt: TGTGCCAGCAGACTAACAGGGGGCGGCACCGGGGAGCTGTTTTTT
CDR3aa: CASRLTGGGTGELFF
v_gene: TRBV27
d_gene: TRBD1
j_gene: TRBJ2-2
abundance: NA

CDR3nt: TGTGCCAGCAAGGGGGCTGCCGAGCCTGGCTACACCTTC
CDR3aa: CASKGAAEPGYTF
v_gene: TRBV2
d_gene: TRBD1
j_gene: TRBJ1-2
abundance: once

CDR3nt: TGTGCCAGCAGTTACGGCCGGGGGAGGTACGAGCAGTACTTC
CDR3aa: CASSYGRGRYEQYF
v_gene: TRBV6-5
d_gene: NA
j_gene: TRBJ2-7
abundance: NA

CDR3nt: TGCAGCGGAAGACAGAGCGCTACCGGGGAGCTGTTTTTT
CDR3aa: CSGRQSATGELFF
v_gene: TRBV29-1
d_gene: NA
j_gene: TRBJ2-2
abundance: NA

CDR3nt: TGTGCCAGCAGCTTAAGGGTCTCGCCGGCGGATGGCTACACCTTC
CDR3aa: CASSLRVSPADGYTF
v_gene: TRBV13
d_gene: NA
j_gene: TRBJ1-2
abundance: NA

CDR3nt: TGCAGCGTTGAAGAGGGGGAGCGCGACTACGAGCAGTACTTC
CDR3aa: CSVEEGERDYEQYF
v_gene: TRBV29-1
d_gene: NA
j_gene: TRBJ2-7
abundance: once

CDR3nt: TGTGCCAGCAGTTACTCAATGCGCTTCACACATGAGCAGTTCTTC
CDR3aa: CASSYSMRFTHEQFF
v_gene: TRBV6-5
d_gene: NA
j_gene: TRBJ2-1
abundance: NA

CDR3nt: TGTGCCTGGAGTGCCGCCGCAGCTACCTACGAGCAGTACTTC
CDR3aa: CAWSAAAATYEQYF
v_gene: TRBV30
d_gene: NA
j_gene: TRBJ2-7
abundance: NA

CDR3nt: TGCGCCAGCAGCCAATATGGCAGGGAAATTCAGTACTTC
CDR3aa: CASSQYGREIQYF
v_gene: TRBV4-3
d_gene: NA
j_gene: TRBJ2-4
abundance: NA

CDR3nt: TGTGCCAGCAGCTTAGTCCGGGGGGATGGCTACACCTTC
CDR3aa: CASSLVRGDGYTF
v_gene: TRBV7-9
d_gene: NA
j_gene: TRBJ1-2
abundance: NA

CDR3nt: TGTGCCAGCAGCTCAGTCGGGGAGTCCCCCGAAGCTTTCTTT
CDR3aa: CASSSVGESPEAFF
v_gene: TRBV13
d_gene: NA
j_gene: TRBJ1-1
abundance: NA

CDR3nt: TGTGCCAGCAGCTCTACAGGGGGCGAAGAGACCCAGTACTTC
CDR3aa: CASSSTGGEETQYF
v_gene: TRBV7-9
d_gene: TRBD1
j_gene: TRBJ2-5
abundance: NA

CDR3nt: TGCGCCAGCAGCCAAGATTCGGGACTAGCGGGAGGGGGTGAGCAGTTCTTC
CDR3aa: CASSQDSGLAGGGEQFF
v_gene: TRBV4-1
d_gene: TRBD2
j_gene: TRBJ2-1
abundance: NA

CDR3nt: TGTGCCAGCAGTGAGGTCTATCGGGGTAGTCCAGATGAGCAGTTCTTC
CDR3aa: CASSEVYRGSPDEQFF
v_gene: TRBV6-1
d_gene: NA
j_gene: TRBJ2-1
abundance: NA

CDR3nt: TGTGCCAGCAGTGAGACGGGAGGCGGGGAGACCCAGTACTTC
CDR3aa: CASSETGGGETQYF
v_gene: TRBV2
d_gene: TRBD2
j_gene: TRBJ2-5
abundance: NA

CDR3nt: TGTGCCAGCAGTAATTACTTAAACAATGAGCAGTTCTTC
CDR3aa: CASSNYLNNEQFF
v_gene: TRBV6-5
d_gene: NA
j_gene: TRBJ2-1
abundance: NA

CDR3nt: TGTGCCAGCACCGGACTAGCGGGAATCAATGAGCAGTTCTTC
CDR3aa: CASTGLAGINEQFF
v_gene: TRBV6-1
d_gene: TRBD2
j_gene: TRBJ2-1
abundance: NA

CDR3nt: TGTGCCAGCAGTTTCGACAGAGAAGACACCGGGGAGCTGTTTTTT
CDR3aa: CASSFDREDTGELFF
v_gene: TRBV6-5
d_gene: NA
j_gene: TRBJ2-2
abundance: NA

CDR3nt: TGTGCCTGGAGTGTCCGGGGAGCAAACACTGAAGCTTTCTTT
CDR3aa: CAWSVRGANTEAFF
v_gene: TRBV30
d_gene: NA
j_gene: TRBJ1-1
abundance: NA

CDR3nt: TGTGCCAGCAGTTTAGACGGTTTAAACGGCTACACCTTC
CDR3aa: CASSLDGLNGYTF
v_gene: TRBV27
d_gene: NA
j_gene: TRBJ1-2
abundance: once

CDR3nt: TGTGCCAGCAGCCCTCCCGGACAGGGGTTTTCTCCCTACGAGCAGTACTTC
CDR3aa: CASSPPGQGFSPYEQYF
v_gene: TRBV7-9
d_gene: TRBD1
j_gene: TRBJ2-7
abundance: NA

CDR3nt: TGTGCCAGCAGCCGCGACGAATGGACTAGCGGGACTCACCCTTACGAGCAGTACTTC
CDR3aa: CASSRDEWTSGTHPYEQYF
v_gene: TRBV7-9
d_gene: TRBD2
j_gene: TRBJ2-7
abundance: once

CDR3nt: TGTGCCAGCGAGGGGGGCTCAACCTCCTACAATGAGCAGTTCTTC
CDR3aa: CASEGGSTSYNEQFF
v_gene: TRBV7-9
d_gene: NA
j_gene: TRBJ2-1
abundance: NA

CDR3nt: TGCGCCAGCGCCCGGGGCGGAAACTACAATGAGCAGTTCTTC
CDR3aa: CASARGGNYNEQFF
v_gene: TRBV5-1
d_gene: NA
j_gene: TRBJ2-1
abundance: NA

CDR3nt: TGTGCCAGCAGCTTGCCCCACGGTGGGTCCTACGAGCAGTACTTC
CDR3aa: CASSLPHGGSYEQYF
v_gene: TRBV5-6
d_gene: NA
j_gene: TRBJ2-7
abundance: NA

CDR3nt: TGTGCCAGCAGTTTAACGGGCCAGGGAGTGGGTCAGCCCCAGCATTTT
CDR3aa: CASSLTGQGVGQPQHF
v_gene: TRBV27
d_gene: NA
j_gene: TRBJ1-5
abundance: NA

CDR3nt: TGTGCCATCAGTGAGAATATCGGGGGGCCTGAGACCCAGTACTTC
CDR3aa: CAISENIGGPETQYF
v_gene: TRBV10-3
d_gene: NA
j_gene: TRBJ2-5
abundance: NA

CDR3nt: TGTGCCATCAGTGACCCTAGGTACGAGCAGTACTTC
CDR3aa: CAISDPRYEQYF
v_gene: TRBV10-3
d_gene: NA
j_gene: TRBJ2-7
abundance: NA

CDR3nt: TGTGCCAGCAGCCCCGGCGGAGGGGGCAACTATGGCTACACCTTC
CDR3aa: CASSPGGGGNYGYTF
v_gene: TRBV14
d_gene: TRBD1
j_gene: TRBJ1-2
abundance: NA

CDR3nt: TGTGCCACCAGCAGGTCGGGACAGGGGGCTGACGAGCAGTACTTC
CDR3aa: CATSRSGQGADEQYF
v_gene: TRBV15
d_gene: TRBD1
j_gene: TRBJ2-7
abundance: once

CDR3nt: TGTGCCAGCAGCCAAGGTCGGGCGAGAGTGGGGCAAGAGACCCAGTACTTC
CDR3aa: CASSQGRARVGQETQYF
v_gene: TRBV14
d_gene: NA
j_gene: TRBJ2-5
abundance: NA

CDR3nt: TGTGCCAGCAGGGGGACTTATGGCTACACCTTC
CDR3aa: CASRGTYGYTF
v_gene: TRBV9
d_gene: NA
j_gene: TRBJ1-2
abundance: NA

CDR3nt: TGTGCCAGCAGGTCCGTATCTACGGGACAGGGATCCTACGAGCAGTACTTC
CDR3aa: CASRSVSTGQGSYEQYF
v_gene: TRBV13
d_gene: TRBD1
j_gene: TRBJ2-7
abundance: once

CDR3nt: TGTGCCAGCAGTTACGTCCGGGTTGGAGATACGCAGTATTTT
CDR3aa: CASSYVRVGDTQYF
v_gene: TRBV6-5
d_gene: NA
j_gene: TRBJ2-3
abundance: NA

CDR3nt: TGTGCCACCTATCCAGGGGGAAGAGGCCGTGGGGAGCAGTACTTC
CDR3aa: CATYPGGRGRGEQYF
v_gene: TRBV10-3
d_gene: TRBD1
j_gene: TRBJ2-7
abundance: NA

CDR3nt: TGTGCCAGCAGTGAGGGACTAGCGGGAAGCACAGATACGCAGTATTTT
CDR3aa: CASSEGLAGSTDTQYF
v_gene: TRBV2
d_gene: TRBD2
j_gene: TRBJ2-3
abundance: NA

CDR3nt: TGTGCCAGCAGCTTATCCGCGAACACTGAAGCTTTCTTT
CDR3aa: CASSLSANTEAFF
v_gene: TRBV7-6
d_gene: NA
j_gene: TRBJ1-1
abundance: few